Included here is one T cell receptor beta chain sequence, with context. Generated by immunoSEQ multiplex PCR, the TCRdb table keeps only in-frame clones and is missing some. The table records 58,000 or so clones, 89% of them present only once. This record comes from a study of T cell changes during pregnancy in multiple sclerosis. The V gene's germline CDR1 is SGHRS and CDR2 YFSETQ. This CDR3 spans 16 amino acids. V lost 4 bases and J 2 bases, leaving 18 bases between the germline ends. This chain links TRBV5-1 with TRBJ1-2, with unresolved D. The sequence was obtained from a female donor with multiple sclerosis, enrolled in a pregnancy study. The specimen was peripheral blood, collected after pregnancy. CDR3 region: CASSPQAGYINYGYTF. CDR3 bases: TGCGCCAGCAGCCCCCAAGCGGGTTACATAAACTATGGCTACACCTTC.